This T cell receptor (beta chain) appears in the sequencing data of a study of blood T cell repertoires in COVID-19. Trimming left V 3 bases short and J 4 bases short, with 8 bases between. The CDR3 runs to 13 residues. Germline assignment: CDR1 SGHRS and CDR2 YFSETQ. Per the authors' pipeline: Reference gene primer amplification in the assay estimated nucleated cell counts. Clones were sequenced by immunoSEQ multiplex PCR, and TCRdb holds only the in-frame ones, with some missing. That table furnishes V, J and clone size, whereas the DNA furnished D and trimming. The data hold just over 150,000 clones, with about 93% observed a single time.

This receptor was taken from a woman aged 45 to 65 with acute or convalescent COVID-19. The V gene is TRBV5-1, the J gene TRBJ2-1; TRBD1 might be the D (5 bases). Sequences were obtained from peripheral blood. The DNA for the CDR3 is TGCGCCAGCAGCTCGGACAATTACAATGAGCAGTTCTTC. This codes for CASSSDNYNEQFF.